The rows below give T cell receptor beta chains drawn from one sample of a study of cytomegalovirus exposure and HLA in healthy donors. Here immunoSEQ multiplex PCR was the method, and the copy in TCRdb shows in-frame clones only, minus some. The sample includes around 110,000 clones, roughly 79% seen only once; the top ten take more than 1.5%. The sequenced sample consisted of PBMCs. The receptors here all came from a woman aged 18-35 years in good health and CMV-seronegative. CDR3s leave out the opening cysteine and the closing phenylalanine or tryptophan. Fields, in order: CDR3 protein, D gene, J gene, V gene. The D gene is left open where the match is weak.

CDR3: ASAEELLNTEAF
D: -
J: TRBJ1-1
V: TRBV6-1

CDR3: ASIDRVSSIQY
D: TRBD1
J: TRBJ2-4
V: TRBV6-5

CDR3: ATSAFSGQRGEKLF
D: -
J: TRBJ1-4
V: TRBV15

CDR3: ASIGTGTQY
D: -
J: TRBJ2-5
V: TRBV5-4

CDR3: ASSSQGSGNTIY
D: -
J: TRBJ1-3
V: TRBV6-6

CDR3: ASSKGLAGGPENEQF
D: TRBD2
J: TRBJ2-1
V: TRBV5-1

CDR3: ASSRGANEKLF
D: -
J: TRBJ1-4
V: TRBV11-3

CDR3: ASSVESYNEQF
D: -
J: TRBJ2-1
V: TRBV9

CDR3: ASSLRDNVDEQY
D: -
J: TRBJ2-7
V: TRBV5-1

CDR3: ASSQGEQGNQPQH
D: -
J: TRBJ1-5
V: TRBV4-1

CDR3: ASSLFLTGRSTDTQY
D: -
J: TRBJ2-3
V: TRBV14

CDR3: ASSLAGGSGNTIY
D: -
J: TRBJ1-3
V: TRBV5-1

CDR3: ASREYTGASSYEQY
D: TRBD1
J: TRBJ2-7
V: TRBV28

CDR3: ASCRQGRIYEQY
D: -
J: TRBJ2-7
V: TRBV6-1

CDR3: ASSSRTGKGDTQY
D: -
J: TRBJ2-3
V: TRBV6-6

CDR3: ASSPRTGEYSGYT
D: TRBD1
J: TRBJ1-2
V: TRBV5-4

CDR3: ASTLDRPPNQPQH
D: TRBD1
J: TRBJ1-5
V: TRBV7-8

CDR3: AWSGTLTGRDNEKLF
D: TRBD1
J: TRBJ1-4
V: TRBV30

CDR3: ASSPGQFNEQY
D: -
J: TRBJ2-7
V: TRBV5-5

CDR3: ASSMIGGATDTQY
D: -
J: TRBJ2-3
V: TRBV19

CDR3: ASSWDRGPYEQY
D: TRBD1
J: TRBJ2-7
V: TRBV5-1

CDR3: ASSVGARGTYEQY
D: TRBD2
J: TRBJ2-7
V: TRBV9

CDR3: ASSLAAGAPNYGYT
D: -
J: TRBJ1-2
V: TRBV7-9

CDR3: ARSWTGMIGYSNQPQH
D: -
J: TRBJ1-5
V: TRBV21-1

CDR3: ASSQSLYSYGYT
D: -
J: TRBJ1-2
V: TRBV16

CDR3: ASSIINRGRETQY
D: TRBD1
J: TRBJ2-5
V: TRBV19